This T cell receptor (beta chain) was found in a study of CD8 T cells in ankylosing spondylitis. Generation of TCR beta libraries employed quantitative 5'-RACE incorporating molecular barcodes. MiXCR, applied by TCRdb to the 5' RACE reads, yields one record per CDR3 protein. The data contain 200,000 to 250,000 distinct CDR3 sequences, about 16% of them singletons. General study findings and limits: With a CD8+ phenotype, disease-linked clones were relatively rare in peripheral blood. Disease-linked clones reportedly showed significant enrichment in matched ankylosing spondylitis synovial fluid. Characteristic of ankylosing spondylitis blood, it appeared, was a TCR beta motif comprising several highly homologous variants. Some motif variants had been reported before (in reactive arthritis synovial fluid and blood).

Comments on this clonotype: Antigen unknown.

Germline-derived CDR1 and CDR2 are SGHAT and FQNNGV. The germline V and J ends were trimmed by 1 base and 4 bases, with 14 bases remaining between them. This CDR3 is built from 15 residues. Material for sequencing was blood, either unsorted or a sorted T cell fraction (not recorded which). This TCR came from a male donor with ankylosing spondylitis. The chain couples TRBV11-2 to TRBJ2-7; D remains unclear. CDR3 in amino acids: CASSLGVVFQYEQYF. The CDR3 bases are TGTGCCAGCAGCTTAGGTGTAGTCTTTCAGTACGAGCAGTACTTC.